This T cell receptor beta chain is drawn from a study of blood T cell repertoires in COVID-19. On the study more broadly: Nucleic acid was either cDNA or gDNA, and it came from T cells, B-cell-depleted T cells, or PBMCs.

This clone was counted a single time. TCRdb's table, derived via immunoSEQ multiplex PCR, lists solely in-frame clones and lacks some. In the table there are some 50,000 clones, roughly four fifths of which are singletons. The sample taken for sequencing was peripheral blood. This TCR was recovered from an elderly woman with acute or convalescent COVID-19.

The CDR3 sequence is CAWSVPYRTSGAHIQYF. The CDR3 nucleotides are TGTGCCTGGAGTGTACCGTATAGGACTAGCGGGGCCCACATTCAGTACTTC. The chain recombines TRBV30 with TRBJ2-4; 12 bases are a match to TRBD2. With 0 bases clipped from V and 8 bases from J, the junction kept 11 bases outside the gene matches. The CDR3 has 17 amino acids. Germline V gene lookup returns CDR1 GTSNPN and CDR2 SVGIG (reference sequence).